The rows below give T cell receptor beta chains drawn from one sample of a study of shared clonotypes between healthy human individuals. Measured with immunoSEQ multiplex PCR; TCRdb has only the in-frame clones, and not every one. There are about 490,000 clones in the sample; roughly 78% occur only once, and approximately 12% lies in the top ten. Sequencing was performed on PBMCs. The receptors stem from a woman between 35 and 50 years old in good health. Some clones in this sample may be carry-over from other donors' samples. Each CDR3 is given with its conserved first and last residue. A D gene is named only where the DNA matches it firmly. The size field is filled for only some rows; it gives once, few, many or a size class.

TRBV16	14	TRBD2	TRBJ2-7	-	CASSQGGSSYEQYF	TGTGCCAGCAGCCAAGGCGGGAGCTCCTACGAGCAGTACTTC
TRBV6-1	16	-	TRBJ2-2	-	CASSAEAGTRIGELFF	TGTGCCAGCAGTGCGGAAGCAGGGACTCGGATCGGGGAGCTGTTTTTT
TRBV5-1	15	TRBD1	TRBJ1-4	-	CASSLRQGNNEKLFF	TGCGCCAGCAGCCTAAGACAGGGGAATAATGAAAAACTGTTTTTT
TRBV7-2	15	TRBD1	TRBJ1-5	-	CASSLVQGAAQPQHF	TGTGCCAGCAGCTTAGTTCAGGGGGCGGCTCAGCCCCAGCATTTT
TRBV4-3	15	-	TRBJ1-2	-	CASSQGNRPNYGYTF	TGCGCCAGCAGCCAAGGAAACAGGCCTAACTATGGCTACACCTTC
TRBV27	13	TRBD2	TRBJ2-1	-	CASKSGAGEEQFF	TGTGCCAGCAAAAGCGGGGCGGGAGAAGAGCAGTTCTTC
TRBV6-5	15	TRBD2	TRBJ2-7	-	CASSYKASGSYEQYF	TGTGCCAGCAGTTACAAGGCTAGCGGGAGCTACGAGCAGTACTTC
TRBV6-1	16	-	TRBJ2-1	-	CASSEDRWETYNEQFF	TGTGCCAGCAGTGAAGATCGGTGGGAGACCTACAATGAGCAGTTCTTC
TRBV7-3	13	-	TRBJ1-1	-	CASSLTRITEAFF	TGTGCCAGCAGCTTAACCAGGATTACTGAAGCTTTCTTT
TRBV6-5	15	-	TRBJ2-7	-	CASSYTGLSSYEQYF	TGTGCCAGCAGTTACACAGGACTGAGCTCCTACGAGCAGTACTTC
TRBV19	14	-	TRBJ2-1	-	CASSTSTSSGEQFF	TGTGCCAGTAGTACCTCGACTAGTTCGGGTGAGCAGTTCTTC
TRBV27	15	TRBD2	TRBJ2-1	-	CASSSLAVLRNEQFF	TGTGCCAGCAGTTCACTAGCGGTCCTACGGAATGAGCAGTTCTTC
TRBV18	14	TRBD1	TRBJ1-1	-	CASSRDRVGTEAFF	TGTGCCAGCTCACGTGACAGGGTTGGCACTGAAGCTTTCTTT
TRBV7-9	13	TRBD2	TRBJ2-7	-	CASSGGRSYEQYF	TGTGCCAGCAGCGGCGGGAGGTCCTACGAGCAGTACTTC
TRBV2	14	-	TRBJ1-1	-	CASSEQGSNTEAFF	TGTGCCAGCAGTGAGCAGGGATCGAACACTGAAGCTTTCTTT
TRBV5-1	15	-	TRBJ2-2	-	CASSSGHANTGELFF	TGCGCCAGCAGCTCTGGACACGCGAACACCGGGGAGCTGTTTTTT
TRBV11-1	14	-	TRBJ2-1	-	CASSPVTLGLGQFF	TGTGCCAGCAGCCCAGTAACCCTCGGGCTCGGGCAGTTCTTC
TRBV6-9	16	TRBD1	TRBJ1-5	few	CASNERQGGGNQPQHF	TGTGCCAGCAACGAACGACAGGGGGGAGGAAATCAGCCCCAGCATTTT
TRBV5-1	16	TRBD2	TRBJ2-1	many	CASSLGTSGIYNEQFF	TGCGCCAGCAGCCTTGGGACTAGCGGGATTTACAATGAGCAGTTCTTC
TRBV29-1	12	-	TRBJ2-7	-	CSVAGSSYEQYF	TGCAGCGTAGCGGGTAGCTCCTACGAGCAGTACTTC
TRBV11-2	16	TRBD2	TRBJ2-1	once	CASSWTSGRAVDEQFF	TGTGCCAGCAGCTGGACTAGCGGGAGGGCCGTCGATGAGCAGTTCTTC
TRBV29-1	15	-	TRBJ2-6	-	CSVILVSPGANVLTF	TGCAGCGTCATACTAGTCTCCCCTGGGGCCAACGTCCTGACTTTC
TRBV6-1	13	-	TRBJ1-5	many	CASSERSVQPQHF	TGTGCCAGCAGTGAAAGGTCAGTACAGCCCCAGCATTTT
TRBV28	13	TRBD1	TRBJ2-7	-	CASSRGTGGEQYF	TGTGCCAGCAGTCGCGGAACAGGGGGCGAGCAGTACTTC
TRBV5-4	15	-	TRBJ2-1	-	CASSLPGISGNEQFF	TGTGCCAGCAGCTTGCCAGGCATCTCCGGCAATGAGCAGTTCTTC
TRBV7-9	14	-	TRBJ2-1	-	CASSLEGGYNEQFF	TGTGCCAGCAGCTTAGAGGGGGGGTACAATGAGCAGTTCTTC
TRBV28	11	-	TRBJ2-7	many	CASAAVYEQYF	TGTGCCAGCGCGGCGGTTTACGAGCAGTACTTC
TRBV29-1	13	-	TRBJ1-2	-	CSTASRFNYGYTF	TGCAGCACAGCCTCCAGATTTAACTATGGCTACACCTTC
TRBV28	13	-	TRBJ2-7	-	CASLAGRFDEQYF	TGTGCCAGCCTTGCAGGGAGATTCGACGAGCAGTACTTC
TRBV19	15	-	TRBJ2-2	-	CASRVARGTGGELFF	TGTGCCAGTAGAGTCGCGCGGGGAACCGGCGGGGAGCTGTTTTTT
TRBV11-2	18	TRBD2	TRBJ2-2	few	CASSFRLAGGTNTGELFF	TGTGCCAGCAGCTTCCGACTAGCGGGAGGAACCAACACCGGGGAGCTGTTTTTT
TRBV14	12	TRBD1	TRBJ1-2	-	CASGQGDYGYTF	TGTGCCAGTGGACAGGGGGACTATGGCTACACCTTC
TRBV18	15	-	TRBJ1-3	-	CASSPPTGSGNTIYF	TGTGCCAGCTCACCCCCGACAGGCTCTGGAAACACCATATATTTT
TRBV7-2	15	TRBD2	TRBJ2-5	-	CASSRPGTNLETQYF	TGTGCCAGCAGCCGCCCCGGGACTAACTTAGAGACCCAGTACTTC
TRBV15	14	-	TRBJ1-1	few	CATSRGGSRQKAFF	TGTGCCACCAGCAGAGGCGGGTCCCGACAAAAAGCTTTCTTT
TRBV18	14	-	TRBJ1-5	-	CASSAGFSNQPQHF	TGTGCCAGCTCCGCAGGGTTTAGCAATCAGCCCCAGCATTTT
TRBV5-6	15	TRBD1	TRBJ2-6	few	CAGGTGLSGANVLTF	TGTGCCGGCGGGACAGGGTTGTCTGGGGCCAACGTCCTGACTTTC
TRBV7-3	13	-	TRBJ2-7	few	CASSFSPGVEQYF	TGTGCCAGCAGCTTTTCCCCCGGGGTCGAGCAGTACTTC
TRBV7-3	16	TRBD2	TRBJ2-5	-	CASSPPTTSGQETQYF	TGTGCCAGCAGCCCACCCACGACTAGCGGCCAAGAGACCCAGTACTTC
TRBV2	14	TRBD2	TRBJ2-7	-	CASRVAGANYEQYF	TGTGCCAGCAGAGTAGCGGGGGCGAACTACGAGCAGTACTTC
TRBV10-2	14	-	TRBJ2-2	few	CASRGQPNTGELFF	TGCGCCAGCAGAGGACAGCCGAACACCGGGGAGCTGTTTTTT
TRBV4-3	16	TRBD1	TRBJ2-1	once	CASSQVFGTGYNEQFF	TGCGCCAGCAGCCAAGTTTTCGGGACAGGGTACAATGAGCAGTTCTTC
TRBV27	14	-	TRBJ2-3	few	CASKTSGSTDTQYF	TGTGCCAGCAAAACGTCAGGGAGCACAGATACGCAGTATTTT
TRBV11-2	14	-	TRBJ1-6	-	CASSLAGEDSPLHF	TGTGCCAGCAGCTTAGCTGGCGAGGATTCACCCCTCCACTTT
TRBV11-2	16	-	TRBJ2-1	few	CASSPLGVSPYNEQFF	TGTGCCAGCAGCCCCCTAGGGGTTTCCCCCTACAATGAGCAGTTCTTC
TRBV11-2	13	-	TRBJ2-7	once	CASSLPPGPEQYF	TGTGCCAGCAGCTTACCGCCGGGTCCAGAGCAGTACTTC
TRBV5-4	16	TRBD2	TRBJ2-7	-	CASSPGSGSDLYEQYF	TGTGCCAGCAGCCCGGGTAGCGGGTCGGACCTTTACGAGCAGTACTTC
TRBV18	13	-	TRBJ1-1	-	CASTGSLNTEAFF	TGTGCCAGCACAGGGTCTCTGAACACTGAAGCTTTCTTT
TRBV5-1	12	-	TRBJ2-4	-	CASSLDRDIQYF	TGCGCCAGCAGCTTGGACAGGGACATTCAGTACTTC
TRBV2	15	-	TRBJ2-7	-	CASSEARGSDDEQYF	TGTGCCAGCAGTGAAGCCCGGGGATCTGACGACGAGCAGTACTTC
TRBV5-8	13	-	TRBJ1-2	-	CASSLDRAGGYTF	TGTGCCAGCAGCTTGGATCGGGCAGGTGGCTACACCTTC
TRBV4-2	16	TRBD1	TRBJ2-7	few	CASSQEGGDRGYEQYF	TGTGCCAGCAGCCAAGAGGGCGGGGACAGGGGGTACGAGCAGTACTTC
TRBV29-1	10	-	TRBJ2-5	-	CSAAWETQYF	TGCAGCGCCGCGTGGGAGACCCAGTACTTC
TRBV15	20	TRBD1	TRBJ1-4	-	CATSRDPSGQGVTTNEKLFF	TGTGCCACCAGCAGAGATCCCTCCGGGCAGGGGGTGACAACTAATGAAAAACTGTTTTTT
TRBV2	14	TRBD1	TRBJ1-2	-	CASTRQGGANGYTF	TGTGCCAGCACCCGGCAGGGGGGGGCGAATGGCTACACCTTC
TRBV5-4	16	-	TRBJ1-1	-	CASSRGWGGSDTEAFF	TGTGCCAGCAGCCGGGGATGGGGAGGATCGGACACTGAAGCTTTCTTT
TRBV11-2	17	-	TRBJ1-3	-	CASSLNLGLNSGNTIYF	TGTGCCAGCAGCTTAAATCTTGGGCTGAACTCTGGAAACACCATATATTTT
TRBV5-4	15	TRBD2	TRBJ2-7	-	CASSLGSGNSYEQYF	TGTGCCAGCAGCTTGGGTAGCGGGAACTCCTACGAGCAGTACTTC
TRBV2	13	TRBD1	TRBJ1-5	many	CASSGQGGQPQHF	TGTGCCAGCAGCGGACAGGGCGGCCAGCCCCAGCATTTT
TRBV5-4	14	-	TRBJ2-2	-	CASRKGGYTGELFF	TGTGCCAGCAGAAAGGGGGGGTACACCGGGGAGCTGTTTTTT